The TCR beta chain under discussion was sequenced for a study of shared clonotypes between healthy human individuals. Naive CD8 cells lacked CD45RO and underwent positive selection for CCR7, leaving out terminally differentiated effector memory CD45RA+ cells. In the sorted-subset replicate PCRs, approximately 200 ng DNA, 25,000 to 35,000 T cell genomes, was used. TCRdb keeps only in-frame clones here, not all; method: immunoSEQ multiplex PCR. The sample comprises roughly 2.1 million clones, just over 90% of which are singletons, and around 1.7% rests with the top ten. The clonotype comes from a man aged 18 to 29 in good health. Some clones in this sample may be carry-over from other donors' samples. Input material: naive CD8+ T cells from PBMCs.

In DNA form, the CDR3 reads TGTGCCACCAGCGGGCGGGGACCCGGGGAGCTGTTTTTT. Its protein product is CATSGRGPGELFF. The chain has TRBV15 and TRBJ2-2; D is possibly TRBD2 (6 bases). Germline V gene sequence: CDR1 LNHNV, CDR2 YYDKDF (reference sequence). The ends were cut back, 5 bases at V and 6 bases at J, with 10 bases in the middle. The CDR3 length is 13 residues.